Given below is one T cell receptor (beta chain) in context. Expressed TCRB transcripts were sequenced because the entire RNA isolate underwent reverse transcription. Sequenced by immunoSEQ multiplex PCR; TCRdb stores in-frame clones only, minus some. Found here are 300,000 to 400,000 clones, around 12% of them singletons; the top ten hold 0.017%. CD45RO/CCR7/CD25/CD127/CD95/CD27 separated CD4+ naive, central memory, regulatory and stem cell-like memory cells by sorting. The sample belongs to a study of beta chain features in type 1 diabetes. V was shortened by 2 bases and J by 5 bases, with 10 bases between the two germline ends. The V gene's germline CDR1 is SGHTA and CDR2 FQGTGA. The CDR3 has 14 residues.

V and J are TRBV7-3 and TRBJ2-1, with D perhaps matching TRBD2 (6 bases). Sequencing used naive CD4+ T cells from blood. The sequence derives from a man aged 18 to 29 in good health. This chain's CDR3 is CASSLLRGNNEQFF. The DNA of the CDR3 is TGTGCCAGCAGCTTACTCCGGGGGAACAATGAGCAGTTCTTC.